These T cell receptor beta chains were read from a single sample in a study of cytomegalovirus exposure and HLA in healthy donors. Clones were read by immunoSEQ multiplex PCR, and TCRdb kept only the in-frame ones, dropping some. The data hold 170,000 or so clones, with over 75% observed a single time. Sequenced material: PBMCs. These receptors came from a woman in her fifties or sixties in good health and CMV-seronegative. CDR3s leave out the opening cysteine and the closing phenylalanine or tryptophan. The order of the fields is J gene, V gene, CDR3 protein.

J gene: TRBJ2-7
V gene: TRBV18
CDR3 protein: ASSPLDRGGYEQY

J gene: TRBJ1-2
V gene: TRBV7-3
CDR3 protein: ASSPDRGGGYT

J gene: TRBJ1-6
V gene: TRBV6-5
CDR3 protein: ASSYSSPGSPLH

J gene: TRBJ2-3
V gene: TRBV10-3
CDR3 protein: AISGRQDTDTQY

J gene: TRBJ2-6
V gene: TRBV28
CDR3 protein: ASSLSGSGANVLT

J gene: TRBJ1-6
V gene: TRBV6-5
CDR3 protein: ASRSGTEYNSPLH

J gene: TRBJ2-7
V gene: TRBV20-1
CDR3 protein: SAIAYEQY

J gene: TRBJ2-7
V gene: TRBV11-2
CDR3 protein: ASSSGLAGGRSYEQY

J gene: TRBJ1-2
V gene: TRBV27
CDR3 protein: ASSTTGGTNYGYT

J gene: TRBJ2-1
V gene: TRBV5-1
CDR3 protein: ASSLVGIFYNEQF

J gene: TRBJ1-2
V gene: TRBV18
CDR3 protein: ASSPVGGPERGYT

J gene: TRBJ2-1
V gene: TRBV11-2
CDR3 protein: ASSLEASGGVNNEQF